The 27 T cell receptor beta chains in this list originate from one sample, sequenced in a study of T-cell memory formation after mild COVID-19. Each CDR3 protein is one row after TCRdb ran MiXCR on the 5' RACE reads. This table has more than 200,000 distinct CDR3 sequences, about a sixth appearing once. Sequencing was performed on PBMCs or a T cell subset sorted from them (not recorded which). Receptor source: a man younger than 30 who had mild COVID-19 (a few samples of this study predate the infection). Cell type and time point are not known.

This sequence joins TRBV7-2 and TRBJ2-5; 9 bases are a match to TRBD2. There are 16 residues in the CDR3. J lost 4 bases, V lost 5 bases, and 11 bases had no gene match. The germline V gene encodes CDR1 SGHTA and CDR2 FQGNSA. The CDR3, as DNA: TGTGCCAGCAGCCCCGAGCGCGGGGGGGAGGGAGAGACCCAGTACTTC. Protein sequence: CASSPERGGEGETQYF.

This clonotype was seen more than once but under ten times. A junction boundary mismatches the germline segment, possibly from a read error. The chain has TRBV7-9 and TRBJ1-1, with D hard to call. CDR1 and CDR2 (germline): SEHNR, FQNEAQ (reference sequence). The CDR3 loop spans 12 amino acids. This CDR3 reads CASSWTSATGFF. The CDR3 region has the DNA TGTGCCAGCAGCTGGACGTCGGCCACCGGCTTTTTT.

The rearrangement uses TRBV27 and TRBJ2-7; 9 bases are a match to TRBD1. Unmatched junction bases numbered 12, after V lost 7 bases and J lost 5 bases. Germline V gene data show CDR1 as MNHEY and CDR2 as SMNVEV (reference sequence). The length of the CDR3 is 15 residues. The CDR3 loop is CASTPSRDRANEQYF. As DNA, the CDR3 is TGTGCCAGCACCCCCTCCCGGGACAGGGCCAACGAGCAGTACTTC.

This clonotype was seen more than once but under ten times. The chain combines TRBV30 with TRBJ2-3; D uncertain. Germline V gives CDR1 GTSNPN, CDR2 SVGIG (reference sequence). The CDR3 covers 11 residues. V was trimmed by 0 bases and J by 6 bases, leaving 4 bases between them. The CDR3 DNA reads as TGTGCCTGGAGTGTACGCGATACGCAGTATTTT. Its translation is CAWSVRDTQYF.

The sample holds a few counts of this clonotype. This sequence joins TRBV7-6 and TRBJ2-5, with 7 bases fitting TRBD2. This CDR3 is 15 amino acids long. Germline CDR1 reads SGHVS; CDR2 reads FNYEAQ. Germline trimming cut 4 bases from V and 0 bases from J; bases unmatched to any gene: 5. The chain's CDR3 is CASSSLAEYQETQYF. The CDR3 DNA reads TGTGCCAGCAGCTCCCTAGCGGAGTACCAAGAGACCCAGTACTTC.

This clonotype was observed a handful of times. V gene TRBV5-1 combines with J gene TRBJ2-2; 8 bases map to TRBD1. V shed 0 bases, J shed 4 bases, and the junction held 8 bases outside the gene matches. The CDR3 contains 17 residues. CDR1 and CDR2 from the germline V gene are SGHRS and YFSETQ. The CDR3 DNA is TGCGCCAGCAGCTTGGGTGGCGGCCAGGGGGCCACCGGGGAGCTGTTTTTT. Translating gives CASSLGGGQGATGELFF. Variable domain in full (rest from reference TRBV5-1 and TRBJ2-2): KAGVTQTPRYLIKTRGQQVTLSCSPISGHRSVSWYQQTPGQGLQFLFEYFSETQRNKGNFPGRFSGRQFSNSRSEMNVSTLELGDSALYLCASSLGGGQGATGELFFGEGSRLTVL.

The chain joins TRBV27 to TRBJ2-5; D is undetermined. This CDR3 region has 13 residues. Deletions cut 1 base from V and 3 bases from J, with 6 bases between. Looked up from germline, CDR1 is MNHEY and CDR2 is SMNVEV (reference sequence). The CDR3, as DNA: TGTGCCAGCAGTTTATATAGGGAAGAGACCCAGTACTTC. The encoded protein is CASSLYREETQYF.

This clonotype turned up a few times. The V gene is TRBV7-9, the J gene TRBJ2-7, with 8 bases aligning to TRBD2. CDR3 length equals 13 residues. Losses at the gene ends were 4 bases for V and 3 bases for J; bases not matched to a gene: 2. From germline, CDR1 is SEHNR and CDR2 FQNEAQ (reference sequence). This CDR3 is CASSSGLVYEQYV. The CDR3 DNA reads TGTGCCAGCAGCTCGGGACTAGTCTACGAGCAGTACGTC.

Only a few counts were recorded for this clonotype. The chain uses TRBV3-1 and TRBJ1-2, with D uncertain. CDR3 length: 13 residues. CDR1 and CDR2 from the germline V gene are LGHDT and YNNKEL (reference sequence). V shed 0 bases and J shed 11 bases, with 13 bases lying between them. The CDR3, as DNA: TGTGCCAGCAGCCAAGATCGAAACGGTTTTTACACCTTC. The encoded protein is CASSQDRNGFYTF.

This clonotype was recorded a few times. V and J are TRBV6-5 and TRBJ1-2; perhaps TRBD1 as D (5 bases). The CDR3 spans 16 residues. Germline CDR1 and CDR2: MNHEY and SVGAGI. Between the trimmed V and J ends, which lost 0 bases and 0 bases, there was a span of 11 bases. CDR3: CASSYSSGPANYGYTF. DNA for the CDR3: TGTGCCAGCAGTTACTCATCGGGGCCAGCTAACTATGGCTACACCTTC.

This clonotype has at least ten counts. This chain links TRBV6-2 or TRBV6-3 with TRBJ2-3; no clear D gene. V lost 7 bases and J lost 0, with 5 bases in between. Germline V gene data show CDR1 as MNHEY and CDR2 as SVGEGT. CDR3 length equals 12 residues. The CDR3 region has the DNA TGTGCCAGCACCGCTAGCACAGATACGCAGTATTTT. Encoded protein: CASTASTDTQYF.

The rearrangement links TRBV4-3 to TRBJ2-2; D may match TRBD1 or TRBD2 (5 bases each). V lost 1 base, J lost 0 bases, and 9 bases lay in between. Per germline, CDR1 LGHNA and CDR2 YSLEER. This CDR3 region has 16 residues. CDR3 nucleotide sequence: TGCGCCAGCAGCCAAGGGCCGGGACCGAACACCGGGGAGCTGTTTTTT. Amino acids: CASSQGPGPNTGELFF.

The chain carries TRBV5-1 and TRBJ2-2, with D hard to call. This CDR3 comprises 15 residues. Per the germline V gene, CDR1 is SGHRS and CDR2 is YFSETQ. Trimming removed 0 bases at V and 5 bases at J, with 11 bases between. CDR3 in amino acids: CASSLAGIRTGELFF. In DNA, the CDR3 is TGCGCCAGCAGCTTGGCCGGAATTCGGACCGGGGAGCTGTTTTTT. The variable domain in full, with the rest retrieved from reference TRBV5-1 and TRBJ2-2, is KAGVTQTPRYLIKTRGQQVTLSCSPISGHRSVSWYQQTPGQGLQFLFEYFSETQRNKGNFPGRFSGRQFSNSRSEMNVSTLELGDSALYLCASSLAGIRTGELFFGEGSRLTVL.

The V call is TRBV29-1, the J call TRBJ1-1; TRBD1 matches at 9 bases. The CDR3 totals 15 residues. V lost 1 base, J lost 1 base, and 4 bases stayed unmatched. CDR1 is SQVTM, CDR2 ANQGSEA, per germline. CDR3 in DNA: TGCAGCGTTGAAGGGCCGGGACAGGGGAACACTGAAGCTTTCTTT. It encodes CSVEGPGQGNTEAFF.

This sequence joins TRBV24-1 and TRBJ2-5; D is uncertain. The germline V gene encodes CDR1 KGHDR and CDR2 SFDVKD. V lost 5 bases and J lost 4, with 7 bases in between. The length of the CDR3 is 12 residues. The CDR3 nucleotides are TGTGCCACCAGTGGGACGTCAGAGACCCAGTACTTC. It yields the protein CATSGTSETQYF.

This clonotype has more than one count but fewer than ten. The chain links TRBV5-5 to TRBJ1-5; D remains unclear. The CDR3 runs 13 residues. V dropped 1 base and J dropped 5 bases, with 7 bases sitting between them. Germline assignment: CDR1 SGHKS and CDR2 YYEKEE (reference sequence). The CDR3 is CASSLFRDQPQHF. DNA for the CDR3: TGTGCCAGCAGCTTGTTTCGGGATCAGCCCCAGCATTTT.

This clonotype showed up just a few times. The chain combines TRBV5-6 with TRBJ2-7, with 7 bases identical to TRBD1. CDR1 is SGHDT and CDR2 is YYEEEE in the germline V gene. Trimming cost V 2 bases and J 4 bases; bases outside gene matches: 6. The CDR3 runs 14 residues. The CDR3 region has the DNA TGTGCCAGCAGCTTTTGGGACAGAGCGTACGAGCAGTACGTC. It is translated as CASSFWDRAYEQYV.

The chain links TRBV6-2 or TRBV6-3 to TRBJ2-7; D uncertain. The CDR3 covers 15 residues. Germline-derived CDR1 and CDR2 are MNHEY and SVGEGT. V lost 5 bases and J lost 6, with 20 bases in between. DNA of the CDR3: TGTGCCAGCAGTCCAATAGCCCTTTCCCCCCTCGAGCAGTACGTC. This sequence encodes CASSPIALSPLEQYV.

This clonotype was observed a handful of times. The CDR3 is CASSSYRDSTEAFF. CDR3 bases: TGTGCCAGCAGCTCCTACAGGGATTCCACTGAAGCTTTCTTT. The chain recombines TRBV7-2 with TRBJ1-1; D possibly corresponds to TRBD1 (6 bases). Germline assignment: CDR1 SGHTA and CDR2 FQGNSA. V was cut by 4 bases and J by 4 bases, with 13 bases left in between. The CDR3 spans 14 residues. Variable domain in full (rest from reference TRBV7-2 and TRBJ1-1): GAGVSQSPSNKVTEKGKDVELRCDPISGHTALYWYRQSLGQGLEFLIYFQGNSAPDKSGLPSDRFSAERTGGSVSTLTIQRTQQEDSAVYLCASSSYRDSTEAFFGQGTRLTVV.

This clonotype was counted between two and nine times. This sequence joins TRBV7-2 and TRBJ1-3; D gene unclear. The ends were cut back, 3 bases at V and 0 bases at J, with 12 bases in the middle. The CDR3 runs 16 residues. CDR1 and CDR2 (germline): SGHTA, FQGNSA. The CDR3 region has the DNA TGTGCCAGCAGCTTTAGCTCTCCCGGCTCTGGAAACACCATATATTTT. Amino acids: CASSFSSPGSGNTIYF.

The J gene is TRBJ2-3, the V gene TRBV7-9; D perhaps matches TRBD1 (5 bases). The CDR3 sequence is 15 residues long. Per the germline V gene, CDR1 is SEHNR and CDR2 is FQNEAQ (reference sequence). Deletions cut 4 bases from V and 5 bases from J, with 16 bases between. This chain's CDR3 is CASSSRTYLGDTQYF. The CDR3 DNA reads as TGTGCCAGCAGCTCCCGGACATACCTGGGAGATACGCAGTATTTT. The full variable domain, rest sourced from reference TRBV7-9 and TRBJ2-3, is DTGVSQNPRHKITKRGQNVTFRCDPISEHNRLYWYRQTLGQGPEFLTYFQNEAQLEKSRLLSDRFSAERPKGSFSTLEIQRTEQGDSAMYLCASSSRTYLGDTQYFGPGTRLTVL.

This clonotype was counted at least ten times. The chain is built from TRBV24-1 and TRBJ1-5; TRBD1 aligns across 7 bases. Trimming cost V 5 bases and J 2 bases; bases outside gene matches: 5. Germline loops: CDR1 KGHDR, CDR2 SFDVKD. This CDR3 has 15 amino acids. The CDR3 region is CATSGTGVGNQPQHF. The DNA for the CDR3 is TGTGCCACCAGTGGGACAGGCGTCGGCAATCAGCCCCAGCATTTT.

This clonotype was counted many times. The V and J genes are TRBV14 and TRBJ2-5; D uncertain. CDR3 length equals 13 residues. Germline V CDR1 and CDR2: SGHDN, FVKESK. The germline V and J ends were trimmed by 0 bases and 4 bases, with 6 bases remaining between them. In nucleotides, the CDR3 is TGTGCCAGCAGCCAAGATTGGGGAGAGACCCAGTACTTC. The encoded protein is CASSQDWGETQYF.

The V gene is TRBV20-1, the J gene TRBJ1-5, with 8 bases identical to TRBD1. This CDR3 is built from 16 residues. V trimming: 1 base; J trimming: 0 bases; junction bases outside the gene matches: 5. CDR1 and CDR2 from the germline V gene are DFQATT and SNEGSKA (reference sequence). The CDR3 reads CSARVGQGYSNQPQHF. CDR3 DNA: TGCAGTGCTAGAGTAGGACAGGGCTATAGCAATCAGCCCCAGCATTTT.

This clonotype was seen only a few times. The rearrangement links TRBV5-1 to TRBJ2-7, with 9 bases identical to TRBD1. The CDR3 spans 17 residues. CDR1 is SGHRS, CDR2 YFSETQ, per germline. Trimming took 4 bases from V and 4 from J; bases not matched to a gene: 15. The CDR3 DNA follows: TGCGCCAGCAGCCCGGCCCCCCCCGGACAGGGGCGTTACGAGCAGTACTTC. As protein: CASSPAPPGQGRYEQYF.

The rearrangement links TRBV7-2 to TRBJ2-2, with unresolved D. CDR1 is SGHTA and CDR2 is FQGNSA in the germline V gene. V was clipped by 4 bases and J by 6 bases, with 9 bases between them. CDR3 size: 13 residues. CDR3 region: CASSSLFPGELFF. The DNA of the CDR3 is TGTGCCAGCAGCTCCCTTTTTCCCGGGGAGCTGTTTTTT.

The rearrangement links TRBV5-1 to TRBJ2-3; TRBD2 matches at 8 bases. With 4 bases clipped from V and 0 bases from J, the junction kept 4 bases outside the gene matches. Germline V gene data show CDR1 as SGHRS and CDR2 as YFSETQ. The CDR3 length is 15 residues. In DNA, the CDR3 is TGCGCCAGCAGCGGTAGCGGGGCTAGCACAGATACGCAGTATTTT. This codes for CASSGSGASTDTQYF. Combining the CDR3 with reference TRBV5-1 and TRBJ2-3 gives the whole variable domain KAGVTQTPRYLIKTRGQQVTLSCSPISGHRSVSWYQQTPGQGLQFLFEYFSETQRNKGNFPGRFSGRQFSNSRSEMNVSTLELGDSALYLCASSGSGASTDTQYFGPGTRLTVL.